These 9 T cell receptor beta chains were sequenced from one sample in a study of OX40 agonist ivuxolimab in advanced cancers. The assay was immunoSEQ multiplex PCR, and TCRdb's table has in-frame clones only and misses some. The data hold approximately 12,000 clones, with roughly four fifths observed a single time. Sequenced here: CD4+ or CD8+ T cells sorted from blood, sampled in a trial of the OX40 agonist ivuxolimab. These receptors all stem from an adult with an advanced solid tumor such as melanoma, head and neck, liver or kidney cancer.

The chain has TRBV28 and TRBJ2-1, with 9 bases identical to TRBD1. V was pared by 7 bases and J by 5 bases, with 12 bases of the junction left unmatched. CDR1 and CDR2 (germline): MDHEN, SYDVKM. This CDR3 comprises 16 residues. CDR3 bases: TGTGCCAGCACAACGGCGACAGGGGGGTTCCACAATGAGCAGTTCTTC. It codes for CASTTATGGFHNEQFF. The full variable domain, with the rest looked up from reference TRBV28 and TRBJ2-1, is DVKVTQSSRYLVKRTGEKVFLECVQDMDHENMFWYRQDPGLGLRLIYFSYDVKMKEKGDIPEGYSVSREKKERFSLILESASTNQTSMYLCASTTATGGFHNEQFFGPGTRLTVL.

In its sample, this clone was seen a few times. The J gene is TRBJ2-7, the V gene TRBV19; D assignment may be TRBD1 or TRBD2 (5 bases each). CDR3 length: 14 residues. CDR1 LNHDA and CDR2 SQIVND come from the germline V gene (reference sequence). V lost 1 base to trimming and J lost 3 bases, with 10 bases between them. The CDR3 DNA reads as TGTGCCAGTAGTATAGTAGGGACCGGCTACGAGCAGTACTTC. It yields the protein CASSIVGTGYEQYF.

This chain joins TRBV28 and TRBJ2-7; tentative D call: TRBD2 (5 bases). This CDR3 is 14 amino acids long. Trimming removed 3 bases at V and 5 bases at J, with 14 bases between. From germline, CDR1 is MDHEN and CDR2 SYDVKM. Here the CDR3 reads CASSLTGSAHEQYF. The CDR3 nucleotides are TGTGCCAGCAGTTTGACGGGAAGCGCCCACGAGCAGTACTTC.

This clone was counted a single time. V usage is TRBV19 and J usage is TRBJ2-1; 12 nucleotides agree with TRBD2. The length of the CDR3 is 18 residues. CDR1 is LNHDA, CDR2 SQIVND, per germline (reference sequence). The junction had 12 bases not matched to a gene; V was cut back by 4 bases and J by 5 bases. CDR3 bases: TGTGCCAGTAGTAGACGGTCTAGGACTAGCGGGATTCACAATGAGCAGTTCTTC. This gives the protein CASSRRSRTSGIHNEQFF.

The chain has TRBV30 and TRBJ2-7, with D hard to call. The CDR3 sequence is 15 residues long. CDR1 and CDR2 from the germline V gene are GTSNPN and SVGIG (reference sequence). V shed 3 bases and J shed 1 base, with 16 bases lying between them. Here the CDR3 DNA reads TGTGCCTGGAGCGGGTCTGGGTGGCCGTCCTACGAGCAGTACTTC. It is translated as CAWSGSGWPSYEQYF.

This clone has a single count. V usage is TRBV5-1 and J usage is TRBJ2-7; TRBD2 matches 10 bases. From germline, CDR1 is SGHRS and CDR2 YFSETQ. The CDR3 spans 18 residues. The V and J ends lost 3 bases and 3 bases, in that order; junction bases with no gene match: 15. Here the CDR3 reads CASSSGTAGTSAIYEQYF. The CDR3 DNA reads as TGCGCCAGCAGCTCCGGGACGGCCGGGACTAGCGCGATCTACGAGCAGTACTTC.

This clone appeared a single time. V usage is TRBV6-5 and J usage is TRBJ2-3; 8 bases match TRBD1. Germline CDR1 MNHEY, CDR2 SVGAGI. This CDR3 is built from 15 residues. After removal of 2 bases from V and 1 base from J, the junction contained 2 bases not matched to a gene. The CDR3 DNA reads as TGTGCCAGCAGTTACCCAGGGGGCGGCACAGATACGCAGTATTTT. It yields the protein CASSYPGGGTDTQYF.

The genes are TRBV19 and TRBJ1-1; D perhaps matches TRBD1 (5 bases). The CDR3 sequence is 12 residues long. Trimming cost V 6 bases and J 7 bases, with 12 bases left between them. Germline V lookup: CDR1 LNHDA, CDR2 SQIVND (reference sequence). The CDR3 region is CASSPGQDEAFF. DNA of the CDR3: TGTGCCAGTAGCCCGGGGCAGGATGAAGCTTTCTTT.

The rearrangement joins TRBV6-4 to TRBJ2-7, with TRBD1 matching over 7 bases. The CDR3 totals 16 residues. Losses at the gene ends were 9 bases for V and 1 base for J; bases not matched to a gene: 15. Germline V gene sequence: CDR1 MRHNA, CDR2 SNTAGT. The CDR3 here is CASSPSAGTVSYEQYF. The CDR3 region has the DNA TGTGCCAGTTCCCCTTCTGCCGGGACAGTGTCCTACGAGCAGTACTTC.